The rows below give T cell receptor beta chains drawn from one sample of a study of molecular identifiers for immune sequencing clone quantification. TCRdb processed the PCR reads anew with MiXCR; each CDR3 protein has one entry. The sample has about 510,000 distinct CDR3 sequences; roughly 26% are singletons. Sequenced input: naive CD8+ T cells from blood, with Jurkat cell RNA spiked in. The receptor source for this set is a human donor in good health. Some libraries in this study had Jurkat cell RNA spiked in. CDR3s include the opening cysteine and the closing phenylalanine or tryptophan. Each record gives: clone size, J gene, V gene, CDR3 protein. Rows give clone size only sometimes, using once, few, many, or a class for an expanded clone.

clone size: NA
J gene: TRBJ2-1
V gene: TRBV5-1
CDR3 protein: CASSLAAGYLNEQFF

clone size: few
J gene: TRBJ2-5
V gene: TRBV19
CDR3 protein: CASSINGGVQETQYF

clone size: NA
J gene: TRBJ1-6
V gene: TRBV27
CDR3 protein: CASSLLGVEGVFRSPLHF

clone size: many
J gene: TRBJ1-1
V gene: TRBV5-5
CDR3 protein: CASSQAWTGLAEAFF

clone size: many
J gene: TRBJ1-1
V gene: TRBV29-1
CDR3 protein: CSVEVYREGMNTEAFF

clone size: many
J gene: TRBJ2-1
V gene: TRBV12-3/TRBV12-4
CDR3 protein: CASSLGTRSNEQFF

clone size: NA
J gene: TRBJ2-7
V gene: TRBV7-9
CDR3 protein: CASSSFAGGPYQQYF

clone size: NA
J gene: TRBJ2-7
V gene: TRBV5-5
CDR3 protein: CASSLEVVYEQYF

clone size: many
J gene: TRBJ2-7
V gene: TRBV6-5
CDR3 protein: CASSYSIANSYEQYF

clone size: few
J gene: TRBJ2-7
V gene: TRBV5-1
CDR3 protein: CASSLVGLYEQYF

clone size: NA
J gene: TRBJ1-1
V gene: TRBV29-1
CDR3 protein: CSEDSGITEALF

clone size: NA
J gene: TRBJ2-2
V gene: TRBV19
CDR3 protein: CASSQDSRGPGELFF

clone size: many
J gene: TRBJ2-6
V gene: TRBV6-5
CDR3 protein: CASTEGGTLSGANVLTF

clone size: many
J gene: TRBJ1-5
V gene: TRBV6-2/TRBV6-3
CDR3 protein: CASSFSGTMTNSNQPQHF

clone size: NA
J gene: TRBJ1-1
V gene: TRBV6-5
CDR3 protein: CASRNEGDTEAFF

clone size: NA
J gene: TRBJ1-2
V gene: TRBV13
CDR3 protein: CASSLGGAGNGYTF

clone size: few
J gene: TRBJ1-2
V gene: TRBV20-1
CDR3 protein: CSAPQTTGEGGYTF

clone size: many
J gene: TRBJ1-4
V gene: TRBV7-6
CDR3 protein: CASSLGPDGPDATNEKLFF

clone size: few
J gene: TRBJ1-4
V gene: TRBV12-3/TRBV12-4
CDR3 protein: CASGSSLNEKLFF

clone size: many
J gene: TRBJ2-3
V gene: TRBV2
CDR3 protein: CASISGGAVPDTQYF

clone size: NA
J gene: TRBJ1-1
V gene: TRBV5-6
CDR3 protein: CASSILGHILF

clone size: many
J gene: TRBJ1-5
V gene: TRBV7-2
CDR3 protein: CASSFSNSNQPQHF

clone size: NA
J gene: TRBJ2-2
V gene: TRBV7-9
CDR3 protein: CAGSPLAGANGELFF

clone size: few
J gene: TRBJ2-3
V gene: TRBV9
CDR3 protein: CASSPQGGQGYQDTQYF

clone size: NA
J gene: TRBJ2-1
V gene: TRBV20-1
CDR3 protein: CSASETSATNEQFF

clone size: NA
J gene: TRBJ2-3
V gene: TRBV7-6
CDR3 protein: CASSLYSGRVPDTQYF

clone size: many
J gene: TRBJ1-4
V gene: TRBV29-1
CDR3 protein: CSVEYGSELFF

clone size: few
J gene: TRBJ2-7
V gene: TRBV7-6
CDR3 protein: CASSPRDRTLHEQYF

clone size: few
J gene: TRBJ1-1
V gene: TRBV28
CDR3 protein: CASSPGQGAFF

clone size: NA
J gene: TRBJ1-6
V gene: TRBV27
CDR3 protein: CASRGDRIPKSPLHF

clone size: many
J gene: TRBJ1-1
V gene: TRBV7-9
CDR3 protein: CASSLPPSTEAFF

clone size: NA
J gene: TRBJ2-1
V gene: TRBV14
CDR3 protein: CAGSQEQVYNEQFF

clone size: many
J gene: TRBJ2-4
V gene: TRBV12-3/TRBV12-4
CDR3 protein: CASSFSGHAAKNIQYF

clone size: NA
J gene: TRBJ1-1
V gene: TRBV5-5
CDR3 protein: CASSLVQGWTEAFF

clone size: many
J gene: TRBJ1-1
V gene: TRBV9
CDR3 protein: CASSGNREQGEAFF

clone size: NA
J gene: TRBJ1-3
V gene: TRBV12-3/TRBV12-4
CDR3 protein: CASSGTGRPISGNTIYF

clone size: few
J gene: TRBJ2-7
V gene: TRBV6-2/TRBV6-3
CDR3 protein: CASTTGFGDYEQYF

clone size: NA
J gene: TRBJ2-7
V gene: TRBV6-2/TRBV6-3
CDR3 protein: CASSSGTSGRFQTYEQYF

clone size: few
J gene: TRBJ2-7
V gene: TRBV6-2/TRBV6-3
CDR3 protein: CASSYVLAGARGEQYF

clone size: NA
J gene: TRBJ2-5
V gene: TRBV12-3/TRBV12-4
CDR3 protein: CASSFLGVGGKETQYF

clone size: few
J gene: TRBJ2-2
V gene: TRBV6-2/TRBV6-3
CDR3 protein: CATQERWITGELFF

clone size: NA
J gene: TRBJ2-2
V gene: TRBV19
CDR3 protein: CASSIPWGVRDHTGELFF

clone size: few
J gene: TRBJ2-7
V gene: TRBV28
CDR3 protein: CASRPSTGAYEQYF

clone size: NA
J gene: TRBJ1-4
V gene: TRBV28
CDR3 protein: CASSSLLLSPGEKLFF

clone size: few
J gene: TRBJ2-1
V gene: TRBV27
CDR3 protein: CASSLGPPSSYNEQFF

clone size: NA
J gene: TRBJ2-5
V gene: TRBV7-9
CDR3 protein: CASSLPKAQGYQETQYF

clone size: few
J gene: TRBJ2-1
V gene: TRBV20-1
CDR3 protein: CSVPGLFIGPVPGEQFF

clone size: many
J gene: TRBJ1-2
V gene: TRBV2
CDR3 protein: CASRYSTGTDSYGYTF

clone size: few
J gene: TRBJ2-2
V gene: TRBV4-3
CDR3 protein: CASSRWMAGELFF

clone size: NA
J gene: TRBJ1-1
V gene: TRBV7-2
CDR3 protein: CASSFSTGGLNTEAFF

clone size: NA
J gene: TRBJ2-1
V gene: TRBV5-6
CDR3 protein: CASSLEDRGNEQFF

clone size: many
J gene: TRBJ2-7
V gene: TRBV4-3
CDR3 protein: CASSQDNIAGSEQYF

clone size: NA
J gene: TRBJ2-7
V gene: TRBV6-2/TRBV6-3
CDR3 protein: CASSSARGAGDPYEQYF

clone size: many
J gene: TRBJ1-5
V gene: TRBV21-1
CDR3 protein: CASSYTDQPQHF

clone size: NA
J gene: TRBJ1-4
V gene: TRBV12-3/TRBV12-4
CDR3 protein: CVSSFSGQGSEKLFF

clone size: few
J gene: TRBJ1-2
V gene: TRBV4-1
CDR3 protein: CASSRDRGGDYGYTF

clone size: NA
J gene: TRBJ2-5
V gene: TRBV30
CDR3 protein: CAWSVRQGSTQETQYF

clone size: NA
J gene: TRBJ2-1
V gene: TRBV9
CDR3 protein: CASSASGTPYNEQFF

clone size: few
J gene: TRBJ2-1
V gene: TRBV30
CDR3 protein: CAWSVDYNEQFF

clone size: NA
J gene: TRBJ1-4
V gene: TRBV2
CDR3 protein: CASMAGAATNEKLFF